One sample yielded the 27 T cell receptor beta chains listed below, sequenced in a study of identical twins. MiXCR, applied by TCRdb to the 5' RACE reads, yields one record per CDR3 protein. This table has around 510,000 distinct CDR3 sequences, more than 13% appearing once. The data were also submitted as part of a second study, on yellow fever vaccine responses in identical twins.

Sequencing input: CD4+ T cells sorted from blood. These TCRs come from a young woman in good health.

This clonotype came up a few times. The chain has TRBV30 and TRBJ1-2, with 8 bases identical to TRBD1. This CDR3 comprises 13 residues. With 4 bases clipped from V and 6 bases from J, the junction kept 7 bases outside the gene matches. In germline, CDR1 is GTSNPN, CDR2 SVGIG (reference sequence). CDR3: CAWTSDRDHGYTF. CDR3 nucleotides: TGTGCCTGGACCTCGGACAGGGACCATGGCTACACCTTC.

The sample holds many counts of this clonotype. The chain joins TRBV2 to TRBJ2-7; D gene unclear. Germline-derived CDR1 and CDR2 are SNHLY and FYNNEI. This CDR3 is built from 12 residues. V was pared by 2 bases and J by 2 bases, with 4 bases between. The CDR3 DNA reads TGTGCCAGCAGTGAATTTACCTACGAGCAGTACTTC. This codes for CASSEFTYEQYF.

The chain recombines TRBV19 with TRBJ2-1, with 9 bases aligning to TRBD2. The CDR3 is 18 amino acids. Germline-derived CDR1 and CDR2 are LNHDA and SQIVND (reference sequence). The trim removed 4 bases at V and 6 bases at J, leaving 16 bases unmatched. The chain's CDR3 is CASSKPPKIAGEGNEQFF. CDR3 DNA: TGTGCCAGTAGTAAACCCCCAAAGATAGCGGGAGAAGGCAATGAGCAGTTCTTC.

The rearrangement joins TRBV6-6 to TRBJ2-7; no definite D call. Germline assignment: CDR1 MNHNY and CDR2 SVGAGI (reference sequence). Trimming stripped 2 bases from V and 7 bases from J, with 12 bases between. The CDR3 covers 13 residues. Here the CDR3 DNA reads TGTGCCAGCAGTTACACTCCCTTGCTTGAGCAGTACTTC. This codes for CASSYTPLLEQYF.

In its sample, this clonotype was seen a few times. CDR3 DNA: TGTGCCAGCAGCCGGGGACAGCCAACACAGATAACGCAGTATTTT. Protein sequence: CASSRGQPTQITQYF. The rearrangement uses TRBV3-1 and TRBJ2-3, with 7 bases that match TRBD1. CDR1 and CDR2 (germline): LGHDT, YNNKEL (reference sequence). The CDR3 has 15 amino acids. After removal of 4 bases from V and 9 bases from J, the junction contained 13 bases not matched to a gene.

The J gene is TRBJ2-1, the V gene TRBV4-2; D might be TRBD1 or TRBD2, each matching 6 bases. V was clipped by 1 base and J by 8 bases, with 12 bases between them. There are 14 residues in the CDR3. Germline CDR1 LGHNA, CDR2 YNFKEQ. This CDR3 is CASSQGVGGDEQFF. The CDR3 nucleotides are TGTGCCAGCAGCCAAGGGGTGGGGGGCGATGAGCAGTTCTTC.

This rearrangement joins TRBV7-2 to TRBJ2-3; D perhaps matches TRBD2 (6 bases). V shed 1 base and J shed 5 bases, with 10 bases lying between them. From germline, CDR1 is SGHTA and CDR2 FQGNSA. CDR3 length: 14 amino acids. The CDR3 DNA reads TGTGCCAGCAGCTTAGTCTGGGGGGAAGATACGCAGTATTTT. This translates into CASSLVWGEDTQYF.

V gene TRBV6-4 combines with J gene TRBJ2-3; 7 bases match TRBD2. Germline values: CDR1 MRHNA, CDR2 SNTAGT. V gave up 0 bases and J gave up 6 bases; unmatched junction bases: 3. The CDR3 length is 14 residues. The CDR3 DNA reads TGTGCCAGCAGTGACTCGGGGGGGGTGGATACGCAGTATTTT. Encoded protein: CASSDSGGVDTQYF.

DNA of the CDR3: TGTGCCTGGAGTGTATTAGGGACAGGGTATGCAGATACGCAGTATTTT. This sequence encodes CAWSVLGTGYADTQYF. This rearrangement joins TRBV30 to TRBJ2-3, with TRBD1 matching over 9 bases. This CDR3 region has 16 residues. Germline CDR1 reads GTSNPN; CDR2 reads SVGIG (reference sequence). V dropped 0 bases and J dropped 4; count of bases not matched to a gene: 8. Supplemented by reference TRBV30 and TRBJ2-3, the full variable domain reads SQTIHQWPATLVQPVGSPLSLECTVEGTSNPNLYWYRQAAGRGLQLLFYSVGIGQISSEVPQNLSASRPQDRQFILSSKKLLLSDSGFYLCAWSVLGTGYADTQYFGPGTRLTVL.

The V and J genes are TRBV20-1 and TRBJ1-5; no firm D call. The CDR3 consists of 13 residues. V lost 3 bases and J 6 bases, leaving 12 bases between the germline ends. Germline CDR1 and CDR2: DFQATT and SNEGSKA (reference sequence). In nucleotides, the CDR3 is TGCAGTGCTAGCTGGCAGGCCGGTCAGCCCCAGCATTTT. Its protein is CSASWQAGQPQHF.

CDR3 nucleotide sequence: TGTGCCATCACCCCCTCCGGAACGAGGACTGAAGCTTTCTTT. This translates into CAITPSGTRTEAFF. The rearrangement uses TRBV10-3 and TRBJ1-1; no definite D call. This CDR3 spans 14 amino acids. V was clipped by 7 bases and J by 5 bases, with 17 bases between them. Looked up from germline, CDR1 is ENHRY and CDR2 is SYGVKD.

This clonotype turned up a few times. CDR3 nucleotides: TGTGCCAGCAGTTTACGGGGGGGTTACACAGATACGCAGTATTTT. Translating gives CASSLRGGYTDTQYF. The chain has TRBV28 and TRBJ2-3; 8 nucleotides agree with TRBD2. Germline CDR1 MDHEN, CDR2 SYDVKM. The CDR3 runs to 15 residues. The junction had 3 bases not matched to a gene; V was cut back by 2 bases and J by 2 bases.

This clonotype was seen more than once but under ten times. This rearrangement joins TRBV29-1 to TRBJ1-4, with D perhaps matching TRBD1 (5 bases). Germline CDR1 and CDR2: SQVTM and ANQGSEA. V shed 6 bases and J shed 5 bases, with 16 bases lying between them. This CDR3 is 14 amino acids long. The CDR3 here is CSVVARAGNEKLFF. CDR3 DNA: TGCAGCGTCGTGGCCCGGGCAGGGAATGAAAAACTGTTTTTT.

This clonotype was counted a few times. V usage is TRBV11-2 and J usage is TRBJ2-3, with 9 nucleotides matching TRBD1. The CDR3 totals 16 residues. With V trimmed by 5 bases and J by 3 bases, 9 bases remained unmatched. The germline gives CDR1 SGHAT, CDR2 FQNNGV. CDR3: CASSPAPGQGTDTQYF. The CDR3 DNA follows: TGTGCCAGCAGCCCCGCCCCGGGACAGGGTACAGATACGCAGTATTTT.

This clonotype was recorded many times. The gene calls are TRBV18 and TRBJ2-6; a weak D match, TRBD1 (5 bases). From germline, CDR1 is KGHSH and CDR2 LQKENI. CDR3 length: 18 residues. Deletions cut 2 bases from V and 0 bases from J, with 14 bases between. The CDR3 loop reads CASSPTGSFSSGANVLTF. CDR3 DNA sequence: TGTGCCAGCTCACCAACAGGCAGTTTTTCCTCTGGGGCCAACGTCCTGACTTTC.

In its sample, this clonotype was seen a few times. This chain joins TRBV5-1 and TRBJ2-1, with 13 bases lining up with TRBD2. The CDR3 runs to 16 residues. The trim removed 2 bases at V and 8 bases at J, leaving 7 bases unmatched. Germline V CDR1 and CDR2: SGHRS, YFSETQ. CDR3 amino acids: CASSFEGLAGDHEQFF. CDR3 nucleotides: TGCGCCAGCAGCTTTGAAGGACTAGCGGGAGACCATGAGCAGTTCTTC.

The rearrangement joins TRBV6-4 to TRBJ2-2; D gene uncertain. V lost 6 bases and J lost 5, with 7 bases in between. CDR1 and CDR2 from the germline V gene are MRHNA and SNTAGT. The CDR3 has 12 residues. The CDR3 is CASRDGTGELFF. For the CDR3, the DNA is TGTGCCAGCAGGGATGGGACCGGGGAGCTGTTTTTT.

This clonotype showed up many times. This sequence joins TRBV20-1 and TRBJ2-2; 8 positions agree with TRBD2. CDR3 length: 12 amino acids. CDR1 is DFQATT and CDR2 is SNEGSKA in the germline V gene (reference sequence). The CDR3 DNA sequence: TGCTTACTTAGCGGGGTCGGCGGGGAGCTGTTTTTT. It encodes CLLSGVGGELFF.

In this sample, this clonotype turned up a few times. The chain joins TRBV20-1 to TRBJ2-1; no definite D call. Germline CDR1 and CDR2: DFQATT and SNEGSKA (reference sequence). The CDR3 runs 14 residues. Trimming took off 5 bases at V and 5 bases at J, with 16 bases between the two ends. CDR3 DNA: TGCAGTGCTCCCCCGATCCGGGCCCACAATGAGCAGTTCTTC. Protein sequence: CSAPPIRAHNEQFF.

This clonotype was counted at least ten times. This chain joins TRBV7-2 and TRBJ2-4, with TRBD2 matching over 7 bases. Germline V CDR1 and CDR2: SGHTA, FQGNSA. Trimming at V came to 1 base and at J to 6 bases, leaving 9 bases not matched to a gene. The CDR3 spans 16 residues. The CDR3 reads CASSLGVGRGLNIQYF. The CDR3 bases are TGTGCCAGCAGCTTAGGGGTGGGGAGGGGCCTAAACATTCAGTACTTC.

In this sample, this clonotype turned up a few times. This chain joins TRBV6-1 and TRBJ2-5; the D is unclear. Looked up from germline, CDR1 is MNHNS and CDR2 is SASEGT. The CDR3 extends over 13 amino acids. V was trimmed by 4 bases and J by 4 bases, leaving 10 bases between them. For the CDR3, the DNA is TGTGCCAGCAGTGTAAAAGCTCTAGAGACCCAGTACTTC. This sequence encodes CASSVKALETQYF.

The chain employs TRBV3-1 and TRBJ2-7; D remains unclear. The CDR3 extends over 13 amino acids. The germline V gene encodes CDR1 LGHDT and CDR2 YNNKEL (reference sequence). Trimming pared 4 bases from V and 6 bases from J, leaving 13 bases between. CDR3 residues: CASSPDFRSEQYF. The CDR3 nucleotides are TGTGCCAGCAGCCCTGATTTTAGGAGCGAGCAGTACTTC.

The chain couples TRBV5-1 to TRBJ2-3; 8 bases match TRBD1. The CDR3 has 15 amino acids. The V gene's germline CDR1 is SGHRS and CDR2 YFSETQ. Germline trimming cut 2 bases from V and 5 bases from J; bases unmatched to any gene: 7. The CDR3 loop reads CASSLAGGAGDTQYF. For the CDR3, the DNA is TGCGCCAGCAGCTTAGCAGGGGGCGCGGGAGATACGCAGTATTTT. Full variable domain (remainder filled in from reference TRBV5-1 and TRBJ2-3): KAGVTQTPRYLIKTRGQQVTLSCSPISGHRSVSWYQQTPGQGLQFLFEYFSETQRNKGNFPGRFSGRQFSNSRSEMNVSTLELGDSALYLCASSLAGGAGDTQYFGPGTRLTVL.

The chain is built from TRBV6-2 or TRBV6-3 and TRBJ2-1; maybe TRBD2 (6 bases). The germline V and J ends were trimmed by 6 bases and 7 bases, with 13 bases remaining between them. Per germline, CDR1 MNHEY and CDR2 SVGEGT. The CDR3 covers 13 residues. DNA of the CDR3: TGTGCCAGCAGAGGTCCCCTAGCGAATGAGCAGTTCTTC. Translated: CASRGPLANEQFF.

This clonotype was recorded a few times. This chain joins TRBV20-1 and TRBJ2-3, with 10 bases that match TRBD2. The germline gives CDR1 DFQATT, CDR2 SNEGSKA (reference sequence). The CDR3 loop spans 16 amino acids. Trimming removed 4 bases from V and 2 bases from J; junction bases left unmatched: 9. The CDR3 is CSAKSASGGYTDTQYF. CDR3 DNA: TGCAGTGCTAAAAGTGCTAGCGGGGGATACACAGATACGCAGTATTTT.

The table lists this clonotype with a few counts. This sequence joins TRBV3-1 and TRBJ2-4; a weak D match, TRBD1 (5 bases). Germline values: CDR1 LGHDT, CDR2 YNNKEL (reference sequence). This CDR3 region has 15 residues. Trimming removed 3 bases at V and 6 bases at J, with 15 bases between. CDR3 sequence: CASSHPDSRGNIQYF. CDR3 DNA sequence: TGTGCCAGCAGCCACCCCGACAGCCGCGGAAACATTCAGTACTTC.

The chain carries TRBV3-1 and TRBJ2-7, with D perhaps assigned TRBD1 or TRBD2 (6 bases each). CDR3 length: 13 residues. Trimming pared 1 base from V and 7 bases from J, leaving 11 bases between. From germline, CDR1 is LGHDT and CDR2 YNNKEL (reference sequence). The CDR3 here is CASSQAGAREQYF. CDR3 bases: TGTGCCAGCAGCCAAGCGGGGGCGAGAGAGCAGTACTTC.